These 10 T cell receptor beta chains were sequenced from one sample in a study of CXCR3-negative and CXCR3-positive naive CD8 T cells. UMI-labeled 5' RACE TRB cDNA libraries were prepared from the cells. TCRdb re-called the 5' RACE reads and shows each CDR3 protein once, DNA omitted. The sample has some 49,000 distinct CDR3 sequences. The specimen was naive CXCR3- CD8+ T cells from blood. Subset noted: CD45RO-CCR7+CD27+CD95- naive CD8+ T cells lacking CXCR3 (TNR3-). These receptors all stem from a human donor in good health. Some clones in this sample may be carry-over from other donors' samples.

J is TRBJ1-1 and V is TRBV7-2. Germline assignment: CDR1 SGHTA and CDR2 FQGNSA. The CDR3 sequence is 12 residues long. CDR3 protein: CASSLGYTEAFF.

The rearrangement joins TRBV20-1 to TRBJ2-1; the TCRdb D gene call, TRBD1, has no DNA to confirm it. The CDR3 extends over 15 amino acids. Germline V gene data show CDR1 as DFQATT and CDR2 as SNEGSKA (reference sequence). The CDR3 protein is CSAYLRDITYNEQFF.

The V and J genes are TRBV28 and TRBJ2-2; TCRdb returns TRBD1, unconfirmable since there is no DNA. CDR1 and CDR2 (germline): MDHEN, SYDVKM. The CDR3 runs to 14 residues. This CDR3 is CASIPRGGTGELFF.

The chain has TRBV6-2 or TRBV6-3 and TRBJ2-2; TCRdb's D call of TRBD1 is untestable without DNA. CDR3 length equals 13 residues. Germline V gene data show CDR1 as MNHEY and CDR2 as SVGEGT. The CDR3 loop reads CASSRTEPGELFF.

The chain has TRBV7-8 and TRBJ2-1; the D call from TCRdb, TRBD1, cannot be confirmed without DNA. Germline-derived CDR1 and CDR2 are SGHVS and FQNEAQ. This CDR3 region has 15 residues. CDR3 sequence: CASSRGPSSYNEQFF.

CDR3 loop: CASSYVLGTGELFF. The chain has TRBV6-5 and TRBJ2-2. The CDR3 has 14 amino acids. Germline V gene sequence: CDR1 MNHEY, CDR2 SVGAGI.

The chain employs TRBV27 and TRBJ2-1; TCRdb picks TRBD2, but there is no DNA to check that call. The CDR3 loop spans 12 amino acids. Germline values: CDR1 MNHEY, CDR2 SMNVEV (reference sequence). Here the CDR3 reads CASFGELGEQFF.

The genes are TRBV19 and TRBJ2-3. The CDR3 covers 12 residues. CDR1 and CDR2 (germline): LNHDA, SQIVND (reference sequence). CDR3: CASSIGTDTQYF.

This chain connects TRBV19 to TRBJ2-1. The CDR3 has 12 residues. The V gene's germline CDR1 is LNHDA and CDR2 SQIVND (reference sequence). CDR3 region: CASSISDSEQFF. Drawing the rest from reference TRBV19 and TRBJ2-1, the complete variable domain is DGGITQSPKYLFRKEGQNVTLSCEQNLNHDAMYWYRQDPGQGLRLIYYSQIVNDFQKGDIAEGYSVSREKKESFPLTVTSAQKNPTAFYLCASSISDSEQFFGPGTRLTVL.

J is TRBJ1-3 and V is TRBV4-1; TCRdb returns TRBD1, unconfirmable since there is no DNA. Germline V gives CDR1 MGHRA, CDR2 YSYEKL. The CDR3 has 15 residues. This chain's CDR3 is CASSTGGASGNTIYF.